This T cell receptor beta chain comes out of a study of blood T cell repertoires in COVID-19. Turning to the study itself: Sources were T cells, B-cell-depleted T cells, or PBMCs; the material itself was cDNA or gDNA.

In the original processing: Amplifying reference gene primers gave estimates of nucleated cell counts. Here immunoSEQ multiplex PCR was the method, and the copy in TCRdb shows in-frame clones only, minus some. That table gives V, J and clone size, and the DNA gave D and trimming. The repertoire holds 250,000 or so clones, with around 87% as singletons. With 1 base removed from V and 0 bases from J, the gap between germline ends came to 10 bases. The CDR3 totals 16 residues. CDR1 MNHEY and CDR2 SVGEGT come from the germline V gene. The chain has TRBV6-2 or TRBV6-3 and TRBJ2-1; tentative D call: TRBD1 (6 bases). This clonotype was obtained from a woman aged 40 to 50 who had recovered from COVID-19. The sample was peripheral blood. CDR3: CASSYYRRGSYNEQFF. CDR3 coding DNA: TGTGCCAGCAGTTACTATCGCAGGGGCTCCTACAATGAGCAGTTCTTC.